Listed below are T cell receptor beta chains from one sample, sequenced in a study of beta chain features in type 1 diabetes. The protocol was immunoSEQ multiplex PCR, while the TCRdb copy is restricted to in-frame clones and leaves out a portion. The profile shows nearly 350,000 clones, around 7.6% of them singletons. Input material: central memory CD4+ T cells from blood. These TCRs come from a woman between 18 and 29 years old in good health. The CDR3 runs from the conserved cysteine through the conserved F or W. Fields, in order: clone size, J gene, V gene, D gene, CDR3 DNA, CDR3 protein. D genes are given only for firm matches. Size values are once, few and many counts, or a class for expanded clones, and some rows have none.

>many|TRBJ2-3|TRBV4-2|-
TGTGCCAGCAGCCGGGAAGGGGGTGGAGATACGCAGTATTTT
CASSREGGGDTQYF
>few|TRBJ2-2|TRBV9|TRBD2
TGTGCCAGCAGCGAGGGACTAGCGGGAGGGTATACCGGGGAGCTGTTTTTT
CASSEGLAGGYTGELFF
>many|TRBJ2-4|TRBV7-2|-
TGTGCCAGCAGCACCTCCCACGTTGACATTCAGTACTTC
CASSTSHVDIQYF
>-|TRBJ2-3|TRBV28|TRBD1
TGTGCCAGTCAGACCGGGACAGGGAACACAGATACGCAGTATTTT
CASQTGTGNTDTQYF
>few|TRBJ1-4|TRBV5-1|-
TGCGCCAGCAGCTGGGGCGAAAAACTGTTTTTT
CASSWGEKLFF
>-|TRBJ2-5|TRBV6-6|-
TGTGCCAGCAGGGGCGATGGGGAGACCCAGTACTTC
CASRGDGETQYF
>-|TRBJ2-2|TRBV27|TRBD2
TGTGCCAGCAGTTTAAGTCTAGCGGGAGCGCGCGGCGGGGAGCTGTTTTTT
CASSLSLAGARGGELFF
>many|TRBJ2-5|TRBV7-3|-
TGTGCCAGCAGCTTAGGGCGTGCCCAAGAGACCCAGTACTTC
CASSLGRAQETQYF
>few|TRBJ2-2|TRBV9|TRBD2
TGTGCCAGCAGCGAATATAGCGGGGTGACCGGGGAGCTGTTTTTT
CASSEYSGVTGELFF
>-|TRBJ1-4|TRBV6-1|-
TGTGCCAGCGGCCACAGGGAGTATGAAAAACTGTTTTTT
CASGHREYEKLFF
>-|TRBJ2-5|TRBV7-9|-
TGTGCCAGCAGCTTACAGGGACACCAAGAGACCCAGTACTTC
CASSLQGHQETQYF
>few|TRBJ1-5|TRBV5-1|-
TGCGCCAGCAGCTTGAATAGCAATCAGCCCCAGCATTTT
CASSLNSNQPQHF
>few|TRBJ2-3|TRBV5-1|-
TGCGCCAGCAGCTTGTATGGTACTTCAGATACGCAGTATTTT
CASSLYGTSDTQYF
>few|TRBJ2-1|TRBV2|TRBD2
TGTGCCAGCAGTGAAGCCCCACTAGCGGGAGGTCGGTTCTTC
CASSEAPLAGGRFF
>few|TRBJ1-3|TRBV29-1|-
TGCAGCGTTGAAGGGGTCAGGGAGAGGGGTACCAACACCATATATTTT
CSVEGVRERGTNTIYF
>-|TRBJ2-1|TRBV7-2|-
TGTGCCAGCAGCTTAGTTGGGGTAGCCCCATGGCACGCCAACAATGAGCAGTTCTTC
CASSLVGVAPWHANNEQFF
>-|TRBJ2-3|TRBV18|-
TGTGCCAGCTCACTGGGATGGACAGATACGCAGTATTTT
CASSLGWTDTQYF
>-|TRBJ2-1|TRBV5-6|TRBD2
TGTGCCAGCAGCTTGTGGGGAGGGCAAAGCTCCTACAATGAGCAGTTCTTC
CASSLWGGQSSYNEQFF
>-|TRBJ1-2|TRBV2|-
TGTGCCAGCAGTGAAGTCGGAATTGCACGGACTAACTATGGCTACACCTTC
CASSEVGIARTNYGYTF
>few|TRBJ2-5|TRBV28|-
TGTGCCAGCAGTTTAGTGGGGAGGAAAGAGACCCAGTACTTC
CASSLVGRKETQYF
>few|TRBJ2-4|TRBV4-2|TRBD2
TGTGCCAGCAGCCCCTCTAGCGGGAGTAAAATAAACATTCAGTACTTC
CASSPSSGSKINIQYF
>few|TRBJ2-1|TRBV4-2|-
TGTGCCAGCAGCCAAGATGAAGGAGTGGTGAATGAGCAGTTCTTC
CASSQDEGVVNEQFF